These 24 T cell receptor beta chains originate from one sample sequenced in a study of blood T cell repertoires in COVID-19. The assay was immunoSEQ multiplex PCR, and TCRdb's table has in-frame clones only and misses some. The sample lists over 85,000 clones; 78% were seen once. Sequenced sample: peripheral blood. These receptors all stem from a man aged 55 to 70 with active or convalescent COVID-19.

The CDR3 loop reads CASSSTSGGNGYTF. The DNA for the CDR3 is TGTGCCAGCAGTTCTACCTCAGGGGGAAATGGCTACACCTTC. The V gene is TRBV6-5, the J gene TRBJ1-2; 7 bases fit TRBD1. V lost 4 bases, J lost 6 bases, and 8 bases stayed unmatched. CDR3 length equals 14 residues. Germline lookup yields CDR1 MNHEY and CDR2 SVGAGI.

The chain recombines TRBV5-1 with TRBJ2-5; 16 nucleotides align to TRBD2. CDR3 size: 18 residues. V lost 4 bases to trimming and J lost 2 bases; unmatched junction nucleotides: 8. Per germline, CDR1 SGHRS and CDR2 YFSETQ. This chain's CDR3 is CASSRGLAGGPVQETQYF. The CDR3 DNA sequence: TGCGCCAGCAGCAGGGGACTAGCGGGAGGGCCGGTTCAAGAGACCCAGTACTTC.

This rearrangement joins TRBV7-2 to TRBJ1-2, with D possibly TRBD1 on 5 matching bases. Germline loops: CDR1 SGHTA, CDR2 FQGNSA. CDR3 length: 17 amino acids. V lost 3 bases and J 6 bases, leaving 23 bases between the germline ends. This CDR3 is CASSLSLGAGRWNGYTF. Here the CDR3 DNA reads TGTGCCAGCAGCTTGAGCCTAGGGGCAGGGAGGTGGAATGGCTACACCTTC. Complete variable domain (other parts from reference TRBV7-2 and TRBJ1-2): GAGVSQSPSNKVTEKGKDVELRCDPISGHTALYWYRQSLGQGLEFLIYFQGNSAPDKSGLPSDRFSAERTGGSVSTLTIQRTQQEDSAVYLCASSLSLGAGRWNGYTFGSGTRLTVV.

The chain couples TRBV28 to TRBJ2-1, with 9 bases identical to TRBD2. The J segment lost 1 base and the V segment lost 6 bases, leaving 4 bases of the junction unmatched. The germline CDR1 and CDR2 sequences are MDHEN and SYDVKM. The CDR3 covers 15 residues. CDR3 bases: TGTGCCAGCAGGGGGCGGGAGGGATCCTACAATGAGCAGTTCTTC. Amino acid sequence: CASRGREGSYNEQFF.

The chain joins TRBV27 to TRBJ2-1; the match to TRBD1 covers 8 bases. CDR3 length: 15 residues. The J segment lost 5 bases and the V segment lost 5 bases, leaving 8 bases of the junction unmatched. Germline-derived CDR1 and CDR2 are MNHEY and SMNVEV (reference sequence). Here the CDR3 reads CASSVDRGLNNEQFF. Here the CDR3 DNA reads TGTGCCAGCAGTGTTGACAGGGGCTTGAACAATGAGCAGTTCTTC.

The rearrangement links TRBV6-2 or TRBV6-3 to TRBJ2-5; no clear D. The CDR3 consists of 15 residues. The V end lost 2 bases, the J end lost 2 bases, and 12 bases lay between the germline ends. The germline CDR1 and CDR2 sequences are MNHEY and SVGEGT. The DNA for the CDR3 is TGTGCCAGCAGTTACGCCGGTCAACTTCAAGAGACCCAGTACTTC. Its translation is CASSYAGQLQETQYF.

CDR3 DNA: TGTGCCAGCAGTGACCTAGCCAGGGGAACGAATCAGCCCCAGCATTTT. Its protein product is CASSDLARGTNQPQHF. The chain uses TRBV6-1 and TRBJ1-5, with D possibly matching TRBD1 (6 bases). CDR1 MNHNS and CDR2 SASEGT come from the germline V gene. The CDR3 totals 16 residues. Trimming removed 3 bases at V and 4 bases at J, with 16 bases between.

The CDR3 is CASSLEGGTDTQYF. CDR3 in DNA: TGTGCCAGCAGCTTGGAGGGGGGGACAGATACGCAGTATTTT. This sequence joins TRBV5-8 and TRBJ2-3; the D gene is possibly TRBD2 (7 bases). Trimming removed 0 bases from V and 3 bases from J, with 8 bases in between. The length of the CDR3 is 14 residues. CDR1 is SGHTS, CDR2 YDEGEE, per germline.

This chain joins TRBV29-1 and TRBJ2-1; 11 bases are a match to TRBD2. The CDR3 runs 15 residues. The V gene end was trimmed by 6 bases and the J gene end by 8 bases; junction bases not matched to a gene: 12. Germline V gives CDR1 SQVTM, CDR2 ANQGSEA. CDR3 nucleotide sequence: TGCAGCGTGGCCTTTTCTAGCGGGAGGTTACATGAGCAGTTCTTC. This codes for CSVAFSSGRLHEQFF.

The chain is built from TRBV12-3 or TRBV12-4 and TRBJ1-5, with no clear D. Trimming pared 3 bases from V and 9 bases from J, leaving 9 bases between. The CDR3 consists of 12 residues. The CDR3 DNA follows: TGTGCCAGCAGTTTTGGCCCGGGGCCCCAGCATTTT. Translated: CASSFGPGPQHF.

This clone was recorded a few times. The J gene is TRBJ2-1, the V gene TRBV30; a weak D match, TRBD1 (6 bases). Deletions cut 1 base from V and 10 bases from J, with 14 bases between. The CDR3 covers 13 residues. CDR1 is GTSNPN, CDR2 SVGIG, per germline (reference sequence). CDR3 coding DNA: TGTGCCTGGAGTGGGATGGGGGCGAAGGAGCAGTTCTTC. It translates to CAWSGMGAKEQFF.

The rearrangement joins TRBV3-1 (or the pseudogene TRBV3-2) to TRBJ2-7; D is undetermined. Germline CDR1 LGHDT, CDR2 YNNKEL (reference sequence). The CDR3 runs to 13 residues. Trimming took off 1 base at V and 6 bases at J, with 10 bases between the two ends. The CDR3 protein is CASSQAPGLEQYV. CDR3 bases: TGTGCCAGCAGCCAAGCTCCGGGTCTCGAGCAGTACGTC.

V and J are TRBV28 and TRBJ2-5; a possible D gene is TRBD2 (6 bases). CDR3 length equals 14 residues. V was cut by 5 bases and J by 6 bases, with 16 bases left in between. Germline-derived CDR1 and CDR2 are MDHEN and SYDVKM. The CDR3 sequence: CASSQDAGRKTQYF. The CDR3 DNA follows: TGTGCCAGCAGTCAGGACGCAGGGAGGAAGACCCAGTACTTC.

The chain employs TRBV9 and TRBJ1-3; 7 bases are shared with TRBD1. Germline CDR1 SGDLS, CDR2 YYNGEE. This CDR3 spans 16 amino acids. V dropped 4 bases and J dropped 0; count of bases not matched to a gene: 7. The CDR3 DNA reads as TGTGCCAGCAGCCCGGGACAGAGATTCTCTGGAAACACCATATATTTT. Translation: CASSPGQRFSGNTIYF.

The genes are TRBV20-1 and TRBJ2-3; D remains unclear. With 6 bases removed from V and 3 bases from J, the gap between germline ends came to 4 bases. Germline CDR1 reads DFQATT; CDR2 reads SNEGSKA (reference sequence). The CDR3 covers 10 residues. This CDR3 is CSATTDTQYF. The CDR3 region has the DNA TGCAGTGCAACTACAGATACGCAGTATTTT.

This rearrangement joins TRBV5-6 to TRBJ2-1; 8 bases map to TRBD2. Germline V gene sequence: CDR1 SGHDT, CDR2 YYEEEE. Unmatched junction bases numbered 2, after V lost 3 bases and J lost 3 bases. CDR3 length equals 14 residues. CDR3 sequence reads: CASSSLADYNEQFF. The CDR3 DNA is TGTGCCAGCAGCTCACTAGCGGACTACAATGAGCAGTTCTTC. The complete variable domain, with remaining parts taken from reference TRBV5-6 and TRBJ2-1, reads DAGVTQSPTHLIKTRGQQVTLRCSPKSGHDTVSWYQQALGQGPQFIFQYYEEEERQRGNFPDRFSGHQFPNYSSELNVNALLLGDSALYLCASSSLADYNEQFFGPGTRLTVL.

In its sample, this clone was seen a few times. V and J are TRBV11-3 and TRBJ2-1; 10 nucleotides line up with TRBD2. CDR3 length: 15 amino acids. Germline CDR1 SGHNT, CDR2 YENEEA. The ends lost 3 bases at V and 4 bases at J; junction bases unmatched: 3. CDR3 nucleotides: TGTGCCAGCAGCTTGGGACTAGCGAGATACAATGAGCAGTTCTTC. Amino acid sequence: CASSLGLARYNEQFF. The full variable domain, its missing parts supplied by reference TRBV11-3 and TRBJ2-1, is EAGVVQSPRYKIIEKKQPVAFWCNPISGHNTLYWYLQNLGQGPELLIRYENEEAVDDSQLPKDRFSAERLKGVDSTLKIQPAELGDSAVYLCASSLGLARYNEQFFGPGTRLTVL.

The J gene is TRBJ1-2, the V gene TRBV6-5, with 7 positions matching TRBD1. The CDR3 length is 15 residues. Germline values: CDR1 MNHEY, CDR2 SVGAGI. J lost 8 bases, V lost 5 bases, and 14 bases had no gene match. CDR3 bases: TGTGCCAGCAGTCCCAACCGGGACAGCTGGGGGGGCTACACCTTC. It codes for CASSPNRDSWGGYTF.

The rearrangement uses TRBV28 and TRBJ2-7, with 11 nucleotides matching TRBD1. Losses at the gene ends were 2 bases for V and 0 bases for J; bases not matched to a gene: 3. The CDR3 totals 16 residues. Germline V gene data show CDR1 as MDHEN and CDR2 as SYDVKM. CDR3 sequence (DNA): TGTGCCAGCAGTTTAGGGACAGGGGGAATCTCCTACGAGCAGTACTTC. Protein sequence: CASSLGTGGISYEQYF. The complete variable domain, with remaining parts taken from reference TRBV28 and TRBJ2-7, reads DVKVTQSSRYLVKRTGEKVFLECVQDMDHENMFWYRQDPGLGLRLIYFSYDVKMKEKGDIPEGYSVSREKKERFSLILESASTNQTSMYLCASSLGTGGISYEQYFGPGTRLTVT.

This clone showed up just a few times. The same CDR3 is also encoded by other DNA sequences in this sample. The rearrangement joins TRBV6-2 or TRBV6-3 to TRBJ1-5; tentatively, D is TRBD1 (6 bases). The CDR3 consists of 14 residues. CDR1 is MNHEY, CDR2 SVGEGT, per germline. V gave up 3 bases and J gave up 5 bases, with 11 bases separating them. The DNA for the CDR3 is TGTGCCAGCAGTTATTTAGGGGGGGATCAGCCCCAGCATTTT. The encoded protein is CASSYLGGDQPQHF.

Details on this clone: At one of its ends the junction is not consistent with the germline gene, which may arise from a read error. The chain uses TRBV6-1 and TRBJ1-6, with D maybe TRBD1 (6 bases). This CDR3 has 14 residues. Germline CDR1 and CDR2: MNHNS and SASEGT. The DNA for the CDR3 is TGTGCCAGCAGTGAAGCTAGTAGGTGGACAGTGGGGGCTTTT. Amino acids: CASSEASRWTVGAF.

The chain joins TRBV29-1 to TRBJ2-7; TRBD2 might be the D (5 bases). CDR1 is SQVTM and CDR2 is ANQGSEA in the germline V gene. The CDR3 has 15 amino acids. The V end lost 4 bases, the J end lost 7 bases, and 23 bases lay between the germline ends. CDR3 in amino acids: CSVVILASPSGEQYF. The DNA of the CDR3 is TGCAGCGTTGTGATTTTGGCTAGCCCTTCGGGGGAGCAGTACTTC.

J is TRBJ2-5 and V is TRBV6-5; 8 bases are a match to TRBD2. The CDR3 extends over 16 amino acids. From germline, CDR1 is MNHEY and CDR2 SVGAGI. The ends lost 0 bases at V and 4 bases at J; junction bases unmatched: 7. In DNA form, the CDR3 reads TGTGCCAGCAGTTACTCGGTGGGACTAGGAACAGAGACCCAGTACTTC. It specifies CASSYSVGLGTETQYF.

This chain links TRBV13 with TRBJ2-1, with TRBD1 matching 11 bases. The V and J ends lost 0 bases and 9 bases, in that order; junction bases with no gene match: 4. This CDR3 is built from 15 residues. The germline V gene encodes CDR1 PRHDT and CDR2 FYEKMQ (reference sequence). CDR3: CASSLGRTGGFEQFF. The DNA for the CDR3 is TGTGCCAGCAGCTTAGGTAGGACAGGGGGCTTTGAGCAGTTCTTC.